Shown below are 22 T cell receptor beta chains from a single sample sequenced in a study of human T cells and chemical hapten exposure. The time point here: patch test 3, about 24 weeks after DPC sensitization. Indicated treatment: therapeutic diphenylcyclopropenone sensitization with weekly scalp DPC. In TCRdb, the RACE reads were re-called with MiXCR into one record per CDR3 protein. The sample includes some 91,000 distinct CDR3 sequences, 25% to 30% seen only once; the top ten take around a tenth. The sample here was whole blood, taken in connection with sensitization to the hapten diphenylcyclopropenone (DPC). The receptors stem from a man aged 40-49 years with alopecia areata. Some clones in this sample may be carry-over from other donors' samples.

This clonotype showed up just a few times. The CDR3 region is CSARDFAGRDGYTF. As DNA, the CDR3 is TGCAGTGCTAGAGATTTCGCAGGGAGGGATGGCTACACCTTC. The chain links TRBV20-1 to TRBJ1-2; possible D gene TRBD1, 5 bases. The CDR3 consists of 14 residues. Trimming removed 0 bases from V and 6 bases from J, with 14 bases in between. Germline CDR1 is DFQATT and CDR2 is SNEGSKA (reference sequence).

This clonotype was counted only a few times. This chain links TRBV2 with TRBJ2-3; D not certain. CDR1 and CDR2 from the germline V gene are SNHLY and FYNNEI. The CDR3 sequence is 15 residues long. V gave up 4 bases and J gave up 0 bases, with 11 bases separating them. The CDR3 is CASSGGRSSTDTQYF. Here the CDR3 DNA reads TGTGCCAGCAGTGGAGGCAGGTCGAGCACAGATACGCAGTATTTT.

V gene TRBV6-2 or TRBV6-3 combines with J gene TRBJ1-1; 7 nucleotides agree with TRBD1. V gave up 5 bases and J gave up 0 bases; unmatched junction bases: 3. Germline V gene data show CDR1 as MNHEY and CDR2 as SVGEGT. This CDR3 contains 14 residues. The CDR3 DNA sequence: TGTGCCAGCAGTAGGGACAGCCTGAACACTGAAGCTTTCTTT. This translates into CASSRDSLNTEAFF.

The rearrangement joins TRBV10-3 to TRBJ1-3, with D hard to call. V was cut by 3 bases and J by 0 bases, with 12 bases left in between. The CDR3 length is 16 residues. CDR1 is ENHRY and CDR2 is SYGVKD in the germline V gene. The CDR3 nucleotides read TGTGCCATCAGTGACCCCGGACGGACCTCTGGAAACACCATATATTTT. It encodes CAISDPGRTSGNTIYF.

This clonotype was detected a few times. For the CDR3, the DNA is TGTGCCAGCACGAATAGCGGGAGAGGGGGATCTACGTGGTTCTTC. It yields the protein CASTNSGRGGSTWFF. J is TRBJ2-1 and V is TRBV28; 9 nucleotides match TRBD2. V shed 7 bases and J 15 bases; nucleotides not matched to a gene: 19. Germline CDR1 reads MDHEN; CDR2 reads SYDVKM. This CDR3 has 15 amino acids.

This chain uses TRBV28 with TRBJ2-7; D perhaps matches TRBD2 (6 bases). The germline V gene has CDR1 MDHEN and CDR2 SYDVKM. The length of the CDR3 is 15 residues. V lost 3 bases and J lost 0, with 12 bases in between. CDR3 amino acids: CASSFAGLSSYEQYF. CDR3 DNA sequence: TGTGCCAGCAGTTTTGCGGGGTTGAGCTCCTACGAGCAGTACTTC.

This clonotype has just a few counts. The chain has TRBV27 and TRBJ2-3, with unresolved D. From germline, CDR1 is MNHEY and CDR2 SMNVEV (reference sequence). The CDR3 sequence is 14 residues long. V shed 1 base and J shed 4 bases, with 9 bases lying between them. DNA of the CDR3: TGTGCCAGCAGTTTATGGCCCGAGGCAGATACGCAGTATTTT. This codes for CASSLWPEADTQYF.

For the CDR3, the DNA is TGTGCCAGCGGCCGGGACAGCCTCTTAAGCTCCTATAATTCACCCCTCCACTTT. Encoded protein: CASGRDSLLSSYNSPLHF. This sequence joins TRBV6-2 or TRBV6-3 and TRBJ1-6, with 7 nucleotides matching TRBD1. In germline, CDR1 is MNHEY, CDR2 SVGEGT. J was trimmed by 0 bases and V by 8 bases; bases with no gene match: 13. This CDR3 is built from 18 residues.

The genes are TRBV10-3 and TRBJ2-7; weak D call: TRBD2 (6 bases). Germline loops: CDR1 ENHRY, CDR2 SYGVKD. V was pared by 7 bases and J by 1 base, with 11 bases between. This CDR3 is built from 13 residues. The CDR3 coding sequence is TGTGCCATCATGGAGGGGAGATCCTACGAGCAGTACTTC. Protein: CAIMEGRSYEQYF.

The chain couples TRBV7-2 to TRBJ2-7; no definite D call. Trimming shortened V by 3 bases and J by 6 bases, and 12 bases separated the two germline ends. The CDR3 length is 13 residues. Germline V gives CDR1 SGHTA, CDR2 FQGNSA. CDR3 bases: TGTGCCAGCAGCTTTGGGCGGTCCCGCGAGCAGTACTTC. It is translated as CASSFGRSREQYF.

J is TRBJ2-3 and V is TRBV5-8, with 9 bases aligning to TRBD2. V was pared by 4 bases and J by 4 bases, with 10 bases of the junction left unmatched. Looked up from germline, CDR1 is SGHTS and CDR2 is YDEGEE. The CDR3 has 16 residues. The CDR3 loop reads CASSPGTSPTSDTQYF. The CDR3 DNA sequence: TGTGCCAGCAGCCCGGGGACTAGCCCGACGTCAGATACGCAGTATTTT.

CDR3 DNA sequence: TGTGCCAGCAGCCCCAGACAGGGAGCAAAACTGTTTTTT. Translated: CASSPRQGAKLFF. The rearrangement uses TRBV7-2 and TRBJ1-4; 7 nucleotides align to TRBD1. CDR1 and CDR2 (germline): SGHTA, FQGNSA. V gave up 5 bases and J gave up 10 bases; unmatched junction bases: 7. The CDR3 covers 13 residues.

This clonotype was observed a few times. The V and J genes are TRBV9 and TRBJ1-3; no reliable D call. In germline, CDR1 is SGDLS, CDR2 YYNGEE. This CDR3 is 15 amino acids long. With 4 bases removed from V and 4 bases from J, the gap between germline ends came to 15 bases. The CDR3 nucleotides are TGTGCCAGCAGCCCTAGAAGAAACGAGGGAAACACCATATATTTT. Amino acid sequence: CASSPRRNEGNTIYF.

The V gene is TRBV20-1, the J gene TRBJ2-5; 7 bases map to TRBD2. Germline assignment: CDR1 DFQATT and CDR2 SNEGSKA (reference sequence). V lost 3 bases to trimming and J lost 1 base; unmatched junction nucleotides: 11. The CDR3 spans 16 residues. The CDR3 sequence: CSARGRVDNPQETQYF. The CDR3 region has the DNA TGCAGTGCTAGGGGGAGGGTCGACAATCCCCAAGAGACCCAGTACTTC.

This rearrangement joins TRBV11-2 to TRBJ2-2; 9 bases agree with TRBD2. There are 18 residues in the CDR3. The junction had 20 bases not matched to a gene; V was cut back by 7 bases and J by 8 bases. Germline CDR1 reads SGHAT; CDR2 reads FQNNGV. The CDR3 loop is CASTSHLRAGGTRGELFF. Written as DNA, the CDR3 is TGTGCCAGCACCAGTCACCTTCGAGCGGGAGGTACCAGAGGGGAGCTGTTTTTT.

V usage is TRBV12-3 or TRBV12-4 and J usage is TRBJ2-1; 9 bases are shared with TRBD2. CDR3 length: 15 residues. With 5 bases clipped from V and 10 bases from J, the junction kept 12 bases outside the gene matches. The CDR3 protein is CASSRAGGKSGEQFF. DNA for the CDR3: TGTGCCAGCAGTCGAGCGGGAGGAAAAAGTGGGGAGCAGTTCTTC.

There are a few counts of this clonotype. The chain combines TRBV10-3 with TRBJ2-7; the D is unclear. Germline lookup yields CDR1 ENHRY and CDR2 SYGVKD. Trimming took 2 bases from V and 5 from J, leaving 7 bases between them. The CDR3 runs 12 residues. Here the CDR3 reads CAISEAADEQYF. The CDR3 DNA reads TGTGCCATCAGTGAGGCAGCTGACGAGCAGTACTTC.

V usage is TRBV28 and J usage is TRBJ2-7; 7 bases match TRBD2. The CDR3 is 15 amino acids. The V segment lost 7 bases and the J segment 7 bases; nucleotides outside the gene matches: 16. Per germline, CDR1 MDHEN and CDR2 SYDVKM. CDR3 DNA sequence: TGTGCCAGCACCACCCTAGTCCGCGGGAGTCGGGAGCAGTACTTC. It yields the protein CASTTLVRGSREQYF.

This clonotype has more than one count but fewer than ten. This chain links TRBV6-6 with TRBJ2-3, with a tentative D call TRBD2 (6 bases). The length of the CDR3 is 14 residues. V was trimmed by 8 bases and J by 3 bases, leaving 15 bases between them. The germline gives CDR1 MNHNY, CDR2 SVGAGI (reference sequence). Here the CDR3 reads CASGLMGDTDTQYF. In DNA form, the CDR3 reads TGTGCCAGCGGACTAATGGGGGATACAGATACGCAGTATTTT.

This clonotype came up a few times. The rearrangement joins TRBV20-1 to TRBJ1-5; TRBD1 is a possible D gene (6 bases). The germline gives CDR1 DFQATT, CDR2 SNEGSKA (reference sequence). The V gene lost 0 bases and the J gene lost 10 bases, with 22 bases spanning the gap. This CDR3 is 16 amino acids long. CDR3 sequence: CSARDDAWAGARPQHF. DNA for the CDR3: TGCAGTGCTAGAGATGACGCCTGGGCAGGGGCACGACCCCAGCATTTT.

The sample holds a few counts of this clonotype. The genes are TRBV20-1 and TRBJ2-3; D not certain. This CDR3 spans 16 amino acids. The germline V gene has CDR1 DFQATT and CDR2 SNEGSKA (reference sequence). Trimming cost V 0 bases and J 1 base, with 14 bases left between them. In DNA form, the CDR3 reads TGCAGTGCTAGAGATTCTCAAGGCCCCGGCACAGATACGCAGTATTTT. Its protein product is CSARDSQGPGTDTQYF.

CDR3 DNA: TGTGCCAGCAGCCTCGACAGGATGTCTGAAGCTTTCTTT. Protein: CASSLDRMSEAFF. V is TRBV6-5 and J is TRBJ1-1; the D gene is possibly TRBD1 (6 bases). The germline gives CDR1 MNHEY, CDR2 SVGAGI. The length of the CDR3 is 13 residues. V was trimmed by 6 bases and J by 6 bases, leaving 14 bases between them.